This entry lists 8 T cell receptor beta chains sequenced from one sample in a study of monozygotic twins with inflammatory bowel disease. TCRdb reprocessed the 5' RACE reads and keeps a single row for each CDR3 protein, giving no DNA. The sample data list around 380,000 distinct CDR3 sequences. Sequenced material: blood. The receptors were gathered from a human donor with ulcerative colitis or Crohn's disease, or a healthy co-twin of an affected twin (not recorded which).

The rearrangement joins TRBV15 to TRBJ1-1. The germline V gene has CDR1 LNHNV and CDR2 YYDKDF (reference sequence). The CDR3 totals 14 residues. CDR3: CATSRDRTRTEAFF.

The CDR3 spells CSARNDRTITYEQYF. The V gene is TRBV20-1, the J gene TRBJ2-7; checking the TCRdb D call of TRBD1 is not possible without DNA. This CDR3 has 15 residues. Germline V gene data show CDR1 as DFQATT and CDR2 as SNEGSKA (reference sequence).

CDR3: CAISESTSRNRDGELFF. This chain joins TRBV10-3 and TRBJ2-2. This CDR3 has 17 residues. Germline-derived CDR1 and CDR2 are ENHRY and SYGVKD.

This chain joins TRBV5-1 and TRBJ2-1; the D gene TCRdb calls, TRBD1, cannot be checked with no DNA. The germline V gene encodes CDR1 SGHRS and CDR2 YFSETQ. The CDR3 sequence is 15 residues long. The CDR3 is CASSQGQGSYNEQFF.

The chain is built from TRBV5-1 and TRBJ2-1; TCRdb indicates TRBD2, and absent DNA this call remains unverified. CDR1 and CDR2 (germline): SGHRS, YFSETQ. This CDR3 comprises 12 residues. The CDR3 loop is CASSPSFSEQFF.

The CDR3 here is CAWSRGSDTQYF. The chain recombines TRBV30 with TRBJ2-3. The CDR3 sequence is 12 residues long. CDR1 and CDR2 from the germline V gene are GTSNPN and SVGIG (reference sequence). Looking up the rest from reference TRBV30 and TRBJ2-3 gives the full variable domain: SQTIHQWPATLVQPVGSPLSLECTVEGTSNPNLYWYRQAAGRGLQLLFYSVGIGQISSEVPQNLSASRPQDRQFILSSKKLLLSDSGFYLCAWSRGSDTQYFGPGTRLTVL.

V usage is TRBV10-3 and J usage is TRBJ2-5. The CDR3 spans 13 residues. Per the germline V gene, CDR1 is ENHRY and CDR2 is SYGVKD. CDR3 protein: CAISFKSGETQYF.

The chain recombines TRBV5-1 with TRBJ1-2; without DNA, the TCRdb call of TRBD1 cannot be checked. The germline gives CDR1 SGHRS, CDR2 YFSETQ. This CDR3 comprises 14 residues. The chain's CDR3 is CASSLETGTPGYTF.